This T cell receptor beta chain was sequenced during a study of siplizumab effects on memory and regulatory T cells (dated by TCRdb to the late 2010s). Concerning the study at large: The study examined how the anti-CD2 antibody siplizumab affects alloreactive T-cell subsets in allogeneic mixed lymphocyte reactions built from human PBMCs. General study outcomes and caveats: Siplizumab significantly lowered the cumulative frequency of alloreactive sequences that could be traced to unstimulated CD4+ memory T cells. Unstimulated naive T cells appeared to be more diverse than memory T cells, and naive cells seemed to make a substantial contribution to the alloresponse. Because sequences at frequencies below about 10^-5 were poorly captured, only a minor fraction of alloreactive clones could be mapped back to unstimulated subsets. A naive or memory phenotype could not be assigned to roughly 80-96% of proliferating CD4+ or CD8+ clones. Among mappable alloreactive CD4+ clones, an average Treg-derived fraction of roughly 71% was observed with siplizumab, compared with about 25% in control reactions. The suppressive function of proliferating Tregs from siplizumab cultures was not functionally confirmed.

Preparation of the library involved the immunoSEQ multiplex PCR assay. About 10^5 TCR templates per sample were assayed on the deep sequencing platform. Genomic DNA extracted from sorted T cells was used for TCRbeta CDR3 sequencing. The original methods were these. The R programming language was used for clonal analysis of TCRbeta CDR3 data. Alloreactive CD4+ and CD8+ clones were identified by comparing unstimulated samples to CFSE-low samples taken after the reaction. Regulatory or non-regulatory origin was assigned to alloreactive CD4+ clones by matching of sequences to sorted unstimulated Treg and non-Treg repertoires. The table comes from immuneACCESS by way of TCRdb, which keeps in-frame sequences with V and J called. Part of the clones is missing from these tables; in studies checked, under half for an unresolved V gene and the rest for unknown reasons. V and J calls plus clone size are reproduced from that table; the DNA served to infer D and trimming. Within this sample are around 100,000 clones, with about 94% of them counted one time only. Of the sample, approximately 1.3% falls within the top ten clones.

CDR1 and CDR2 are drawn from the germline V gene (reference sequence): GTSNPN, SVGIG. Including the terminal cysteine and phenylalanine, the CDR3 comprises 16 residues. Kept here is only the CDR3 DNA, which spans 48 bases and is read in frame from base 1. V lost 3 bases and J lost 6 bases; the stretch between them is 21 bases long. Sorted unstimulated T cells and proliferating T cells recovered from mixed lymphocyte reactions underwent TCRbeta CDR3 sequencing. Fresh whole blood from ten to eleven HLA-typed healthy donors served as the source for isolating PBMCs. To map where alloreactive clones came from, unstimulated CD4+ non-regulatory T cells were FACS-sorted. Notes on this clone: No antigen is known for it. The input lacks base qualities; no much larger clone sits a single base away.

Material: non-Treg CD4+ T cells sorted from blood. In light of the paper, this sample's cell subset or site label describes: FACS-sorted unstimulated CD4+ non-regulatory T cells. This receptor chain uses TRBV30 and TRBJ2-1; a tentative D call is TRBD2 (6 bases match). This receptor was taken from a human donor in good health. CDR3 region: CAWSQMLRFGGNEQFF. The sequenced DNA: TGTGCCTGGAGCCAGATGCTACGGTTCGGGGGCAATGAGCAGTTCTTC.